The clone carrying this T cell receptor (beta chain) was seen a handful of times. Its specificity is unknown. With 5 bases clipped from V and 5 bases from J, the junction kept 5 bases outside the gene matches. The germline V gene encodes CDR1 MNHEY and CDR2 SMNVEV (reference sequence). The CDR3 consists of 15 residues. This specimen belongs to a study of T cell responses to AZD1222 COVID-19 vaccine. Whole-study findings and limits: Targets within unmutated variant regions were reportedly found for nearly half of spike-specific TCRs. Among vaccine-associated CD4 TCRs, coverage spanned spike, with dominance at 160-218 and 743-854. Donors, mostly white British, included more females; clonal diversity was possibly underestimated.

The table came from immunoSEQ multiplex PCR; TCRdb's copy has only in-frame clones and leaves some out. This table has 95,000 to 100,000 clones, about nine tenths appearing once. Sequencing used peripheral blood, obtained on day 0 of AZD1222 vaccination. The genes are TRBV27 and TRBJ1-5; 11 nucleotides align to TRBD1. The receptor was derived from an adult in good health. As DNA, the CDR3 is TGTGCCAGCAGTACCGGGACAGGGGGGGATCAGCCCCAGCATTTT. As protein: CASSTGTGGDQPQHF.